This TCR beta chain was sequenced in a study of CD8 T cells in ankylosing spondylitis. Study findings and constraints: Seven or eight highly homologous variants formed a TCR beta motif that appeared characteristic of ankylosing spondylitis blood. In peripheral blood, disease-linked CD8+ clones occurred at relatively low frequencies.

This clonotype was seen a handful of times. Antigen specificity is unknown. This CDR3 region has 14 residues. In germline, CDR1 is DFQATT, CDR2 SNEGSKA (reference sequence). The V end was cut by 6 bases, the J end by 5 bases, with 19 bases between. Quantitative 5'-RACE with molecular barcodes was used to make the TCR beta libraries. TCRdb recomputed calls from the 5' RACE reads with MiXCR, one row per CDR3 protein. The sample lists roughly 280,000 distinct CDR3 sequences, 20% occurring once. The sample comprised blood, either unsorted or a sorted T cell fraction (not recorded which). The clonotype was recovered from a male donor with ankylosing spondylitis or in good health (not recorded which). The chain uses TRBV20-1 and TRBJ2-5, with D possibly being TRBD1 or TRBD2 (5 bases each). CDR3: CSATPGWGLETQYF. CDR3 nucleotide sequence: TGCAGTGCGACCCCGGGCTGGGGGTTGGAGACCCAGTACTTC.